This TCR beta chain was captured by sequencing in a study of Ad26.COV2.S vaccination and SARS-CoV-2 variants. Study context: Ad26.COV2.S shots went into the muscle once or twice, 56 days apart.

TCRdb keeps only in-frame clones here, not all; method: immunoSEQ multiplex PCR. The data contain roughly 500,000 clones, roughly nine tenths of them singletons. Study-wide findings and caveats: Vaccinated and placebo-treated recipients had similar non-spike TCR breadth.

This CDR3 contains 16 residues. The junction had 3 bases not matched to a gene; V was cut back by 2 bases and J by 0 bases. CDR1 is MNHEY, CDR2 SVGEGT, per germline. This clone was picked up a small number of times. Its specificity is unknown. As for treatment: 15 to 20 received Ad26.COV2.S at low or high dose, single or two shots; several received placebo; per-sample allocation not given. Vaccine and placebo recipients were sampled on day 63 after the first injection. This chain links TRBV6-2 or TRBV6-3 with TRBJ2-1; TRBD1 matches at 8 bases. The sequence came from a person aged 18-65 years who received the Ad26.COV2.S COVID-19 vaccine or a placebo. The specimen was peripheral blood, collected in a trial of Ad26.COV2.S vaccine versus placebo. The CDR3 region is CASSYQGALSYNEQFF. In DNA, the CDR3 is TGTGCCAGCAGTTACCAGGGGGCCCTCTCCTACAATGAGCAGTTCTTC.